This entry describes one TCR beta chain. Its antigen remains unidentified. This sample is part of a study of Ad26.COV2.S vaccination and SARS-CoV-2 variants. Documented treatment: 19 received Ad26.COV2.S at low or high dose, single or two shots; about 5 received placebo; per-sample allocation not given. Sampling was performed 63 days after the first vaccine or placebo injection. This CDR3 is 15 amino acids long. Germline-derived CDR1 and CDR2 are MNHEY and SVGAGI. V lost 5 bases to trimming and J lost 5 bases; unmatched junction nucleotides: 6. General observations from the study: Recipients given vaccine exceeded placebo recipients in spike-specific TCR breadth. Total responses of T cells may have been underestimated by the analyses of TCR breadth and depth.

The protocol was immunoSEQ multiplex PCR, while the TCRdb copy is restricted to in-frame clones and leaves out a portion. Of approximately 300,000 clones in the sample, about 82% were seen once. The genes are TRBV6-5 and TRBJ1-1; 12 positions match TRBD1. The sample consisted of peripheral blood, taken in a trial of Ad26.COV2.S vaccine versus placebo. This TCR derives from a person aged 18-60 years who received the Ad26.COV2.S COVID-19 vaccine or a placebo. The CDR3 DNA reads as TGTGCCAGCAGTAGGGACAGGGGGCTATTTACTGAAGCTTTCTTT. The encoded protein is CASSRDRGLFTEAFF.